This TCR beta chain was recovered during a study of shared clonotypes between healthy human individuals. The CDR3 contains 19 residues. Trimming left V 2 bases short and J 3 bases short, with 24 bases between. Germline assignment: CDR1 ENHRY and CDR2 SYGVKD. For sorted subsets, about 200 ng DNA per replicate equaled tens of thousands of T cell genomes. Generated by immunoSEQ multiplex PCR, the TCRdb table keeps only in-frame clones and is missing some. Of about 120,000 clones in the sample, 68% were seen once. What was sequenced was memory CD8+ T cells sorted from blood. Subset meaning: CD45RO+ cells pooled with CCR7-negative TemRA cells. The clonotype was recovered from a woman in her thirties in good health. The chain carries TRBV10-3 and TRBJ2-3; weak D call: TRBD1 (7 bases). The CDR3 protein is CAISEHLDGTALATDTQYF. As DNA, the CDR3 is TGTGCCATCAGTGAGCACCTAGACGGGACAGCCCTAGCGACAGATACGCAGTATTTT.